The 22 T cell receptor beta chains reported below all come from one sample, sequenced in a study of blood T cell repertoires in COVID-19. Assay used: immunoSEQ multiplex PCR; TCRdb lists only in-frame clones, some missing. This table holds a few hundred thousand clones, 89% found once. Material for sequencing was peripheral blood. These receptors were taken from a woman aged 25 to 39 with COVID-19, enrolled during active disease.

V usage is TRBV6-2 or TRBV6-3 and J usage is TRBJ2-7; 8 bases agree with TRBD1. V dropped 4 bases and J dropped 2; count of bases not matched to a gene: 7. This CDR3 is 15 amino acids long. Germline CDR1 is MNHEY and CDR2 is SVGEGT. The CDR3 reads CASSFGTGTAYEQYF. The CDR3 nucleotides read TGTGCCAGCAGTTTTGGGACAGGTACCGCCTACGAGCAGTACTTC.

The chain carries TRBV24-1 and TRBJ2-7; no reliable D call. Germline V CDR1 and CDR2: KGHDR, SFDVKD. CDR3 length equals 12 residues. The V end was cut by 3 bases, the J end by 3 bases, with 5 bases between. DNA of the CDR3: TGTGCCACCAGTGATGCAGGCTACGAGCAGTACTTC. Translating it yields CATSDAGYEQYF.

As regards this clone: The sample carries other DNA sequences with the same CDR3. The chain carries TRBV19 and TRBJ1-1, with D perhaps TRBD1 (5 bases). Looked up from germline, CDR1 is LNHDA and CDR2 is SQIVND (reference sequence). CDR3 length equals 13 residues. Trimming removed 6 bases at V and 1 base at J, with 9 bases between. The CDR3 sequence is CASSFGQNTEAFF. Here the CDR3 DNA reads TGTGCCAGTAGCTTCGGACAGAACACTGAAGCTTTCTTT.

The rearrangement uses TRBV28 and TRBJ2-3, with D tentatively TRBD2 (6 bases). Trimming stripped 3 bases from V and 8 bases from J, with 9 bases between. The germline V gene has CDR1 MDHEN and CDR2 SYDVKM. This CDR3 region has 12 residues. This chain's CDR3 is CASSLSGVTQYF. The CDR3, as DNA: TGTGCCAGCAGTTTGTCGGGGGTTACGCAGTATTTT.

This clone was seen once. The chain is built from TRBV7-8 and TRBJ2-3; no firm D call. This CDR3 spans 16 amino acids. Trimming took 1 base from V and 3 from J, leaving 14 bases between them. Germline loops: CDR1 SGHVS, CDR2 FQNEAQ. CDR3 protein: CASSLDPRLVTDTQYF. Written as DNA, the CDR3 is TGTGCCAGCAGCTTAGACCCCCGCTTAGTAACAGATACGCAGTATTTT. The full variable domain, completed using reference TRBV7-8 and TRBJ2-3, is GAGVSQSPRYKVAKRGQDVALRCDPISGHVSLFWYQQALGQGPEFLTYFQNEAQLDKSGLPSDRFFAERPEGSVSTLKIQRTQQEDSAVYLCASSLDPRLVTDTQYFGPGTRLTVL.

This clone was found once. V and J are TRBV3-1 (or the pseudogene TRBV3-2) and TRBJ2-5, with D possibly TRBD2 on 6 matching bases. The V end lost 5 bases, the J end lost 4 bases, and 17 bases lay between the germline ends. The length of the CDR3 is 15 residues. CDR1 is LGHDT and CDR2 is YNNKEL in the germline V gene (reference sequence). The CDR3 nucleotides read TGTGCCAGCAGCATAAGCGGGCCGCAGGGAGAGACCCAGTACTTC. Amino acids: CASSISGPQGETQYF.

The CDR3 DNA sequence: TGTGCCAGCAGCCAAACACCTAATGAAAAACTGTTTTTT. Protein sequence: CASSQTPNEKLFF. The chain carries TRBV7-9 and TRBJ1-4; the D is unclear. The germline V and J ends were trimmed by 5 bases and 3 bases, with 7 bases remaining between them. This CDR3 comprises 13 residues. Germline values: CDR1 SEHNR, CDR2 FQNEAQ (reference sequence).

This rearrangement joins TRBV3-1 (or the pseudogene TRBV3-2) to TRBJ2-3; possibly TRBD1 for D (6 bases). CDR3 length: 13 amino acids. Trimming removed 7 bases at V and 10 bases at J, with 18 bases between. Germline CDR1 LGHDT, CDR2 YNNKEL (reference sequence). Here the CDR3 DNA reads TGTGCCAGCAATCAGGGGTGGGGGCGCGCGCAGTATTTT. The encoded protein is CASNQGWGRAQYF.

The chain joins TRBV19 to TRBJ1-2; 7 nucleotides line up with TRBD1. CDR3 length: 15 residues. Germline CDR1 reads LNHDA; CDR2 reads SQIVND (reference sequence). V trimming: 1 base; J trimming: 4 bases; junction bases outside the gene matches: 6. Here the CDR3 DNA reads TGTGCCAGTAGTATAGGTGGAGGGGGCATCTATGGCTACACCTTC. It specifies CASSIGGGGIYGYTF.

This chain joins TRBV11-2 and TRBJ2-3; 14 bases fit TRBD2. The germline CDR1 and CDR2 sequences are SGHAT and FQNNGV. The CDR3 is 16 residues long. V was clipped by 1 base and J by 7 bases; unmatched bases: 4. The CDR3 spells CASSLGTSGGLNTQYF. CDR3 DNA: TGTGCCAGCAGCTTAGGGACTAGCGGGGGGCTAAATACGCAGTATTTT. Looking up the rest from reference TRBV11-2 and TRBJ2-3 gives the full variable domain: EAGVAQSPRYKIIEKRQSVAFWCNPISGHATLYWYQQILGQGPKLLIQFQNNGVVDDSQLPKDRFSAERLKGVDSTLKIQPAKLEDSAVYLCASSLGTSGGLNTQYFGPGTRLTVL.

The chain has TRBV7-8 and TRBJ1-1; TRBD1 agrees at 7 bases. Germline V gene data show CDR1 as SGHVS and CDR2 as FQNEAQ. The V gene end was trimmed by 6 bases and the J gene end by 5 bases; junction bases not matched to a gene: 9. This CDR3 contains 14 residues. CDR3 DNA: TGTGCCAGCAGTTCTAACAGGGGAAGGACTGAAGCTTTCTTT. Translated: CASSSNRGRTEAFF.

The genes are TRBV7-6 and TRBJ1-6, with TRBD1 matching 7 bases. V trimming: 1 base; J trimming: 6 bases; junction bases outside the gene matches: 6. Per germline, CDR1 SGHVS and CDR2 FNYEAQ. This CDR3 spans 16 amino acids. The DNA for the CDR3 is TGTGCCAGCAGCTTAGTCGACAGGGAGAGTAATTCACCCCTCCACTTT. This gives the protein CASSLVDRESNSPLHF.

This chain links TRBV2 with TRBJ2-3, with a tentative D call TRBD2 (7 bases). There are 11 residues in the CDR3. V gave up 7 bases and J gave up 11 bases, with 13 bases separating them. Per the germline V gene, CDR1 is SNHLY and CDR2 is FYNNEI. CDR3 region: CASKRGGEQYF. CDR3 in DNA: TGTGCCAGCAAGCGAGGGGGGGAGCAGTATTTT.

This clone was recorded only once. This CDR3 is CASSPYTNTGELFF. CDR3 nucleotides: TGTGCCAGCAGCCCATACACGAACACCGGGGAGCTGTTTTTT. This chain joins TRBV7-2 and TRBJ2-2, with D unresolved. V dropped 5 bases and J dropped 0 bases, with 7 bases sitting between them. The CDR3 runs 14 residues. Germline values: CDR1 SGHTA, CDR2 FQGNSA.

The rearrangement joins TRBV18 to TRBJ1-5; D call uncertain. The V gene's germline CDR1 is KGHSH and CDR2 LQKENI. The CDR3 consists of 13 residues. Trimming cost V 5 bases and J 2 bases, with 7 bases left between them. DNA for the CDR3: TGTGCCAGCTCAAATTCCGGCAATCAGCCCCAGCATTTT. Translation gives CASSNSGNQPQHF.

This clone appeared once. As DNA, the CDR3 is TGCGCCACGAGGGTCGTGGACAGCAACACTGAAGCTTTCTTT. It yields the protein CATRVVDSNTEAFF. The chain recombines TRBV4-1 with TRBJ1-1; D possibly corresponds to TRBD1 (6 bases). There are 14 residues in the CDR3. In germline, CDR1 is MGHRA, CDR2 YSYEKL. V shed 10 bases and J shed 2 bases, with 17 bases lying between them.

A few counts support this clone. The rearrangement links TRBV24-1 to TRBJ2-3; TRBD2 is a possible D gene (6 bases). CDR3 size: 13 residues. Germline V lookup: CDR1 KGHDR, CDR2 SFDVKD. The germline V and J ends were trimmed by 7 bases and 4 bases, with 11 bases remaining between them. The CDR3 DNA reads TGTGCCACCAGCCTTGGAGGGGCAGATACGCAGTATTTT. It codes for CATSLGGADTQYF.

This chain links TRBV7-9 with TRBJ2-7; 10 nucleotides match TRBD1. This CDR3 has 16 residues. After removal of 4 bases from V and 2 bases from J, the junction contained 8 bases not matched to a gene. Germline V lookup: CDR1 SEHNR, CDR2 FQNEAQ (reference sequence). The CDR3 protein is CASSSDRQGAAYEQYF. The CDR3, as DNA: TGTGCCAGCAGCTCAGACCGACAGGGGGCGGCCTACGAGCAGTACTTC.

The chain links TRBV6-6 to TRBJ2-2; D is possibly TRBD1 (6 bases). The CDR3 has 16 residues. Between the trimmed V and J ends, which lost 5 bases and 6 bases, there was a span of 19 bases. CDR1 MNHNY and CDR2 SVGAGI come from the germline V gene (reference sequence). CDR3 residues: CASSIKNRVGPGELFF. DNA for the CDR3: TGTGCCAGCAGTATCAAAAACAGGGTCGGTCCCGGGGAGCTGTTTTTT.

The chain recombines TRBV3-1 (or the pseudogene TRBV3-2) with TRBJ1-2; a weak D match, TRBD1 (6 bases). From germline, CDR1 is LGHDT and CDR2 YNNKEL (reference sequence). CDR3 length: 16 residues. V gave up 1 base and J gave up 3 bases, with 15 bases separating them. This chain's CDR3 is CASSQGHQGRYYGYTF. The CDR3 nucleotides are TGTGCCAGCAGCCAAGGCCACCAGGGGCGCTACTATGGCTACACCTTC.

The CDR3 reads CASSRWVASGGPYEQYF. For the CDR3, the DNA is TGCGCCAGCAGCCGTTGGGTAGCTAGCGGGGGGCCCTACGAGCAGTACTTC. J is TRBJ2-7 and V is TRBV4-1, with TRBD2 identical over 11 bases. Germline-derived CDR1 and CDR2 are MGHRA and YSYEKL. The V gene end was trimmed by 4 bases and the J gene end by 2 bases; junction bases not matched to a gene: 10. The CDR3 is made up of 17 amino acids.

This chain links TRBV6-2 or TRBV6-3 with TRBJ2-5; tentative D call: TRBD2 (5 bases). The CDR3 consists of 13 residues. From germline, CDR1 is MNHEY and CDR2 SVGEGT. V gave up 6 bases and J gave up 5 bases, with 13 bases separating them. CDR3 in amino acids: CASSPFEGETQYF. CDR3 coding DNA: TGTGCCAGCAGCCCCTTCGAGGGTGAGACCCAGTACTTC.